The following is a TCR beta chain sequence with its context. The antigen is undetermined. The data belong to a study of CD8 T cell repertoires and HIV-1 epitope variants. Trimming pared 0 bases from V and 2 bases from J, leaving 14 bases between. The CDR3 spans 17 residues. CDR1 SGHAT and CDR2 FQNNGV come from the germline V gene. Profiling relied on immunoSEQ multiplex PCR, and the TCRdb table lists in-frame clones only, not all of them. The profile shows some 5,200 clones, approximately 65% of them singletons. The chain has TRBV11-2 and TRBJ2-1; TRBD2 is a possible D gene (6 bases). The source is a male donor with HIV. The specimen was cultured CD8+ T cells derived from PBMCs. As DNA, the CDR3 is TGTGCCAGCAGCTTAGATGCAGGACTAAGAACCTACAATGAGCAGTTCTTC. Amino acid sequence: CASSLDAGLRTYNEQFF.